The 10 T cell receptor beta chains presented below share a single source sample, sequenced in a study of early T cells in non-severe SARS-CoV-2 infection. MiXCR, applied by TCRdb to the 5' RACE reads, yields one record per CDR3 protein. This table has more than 25,000 distinct CDR3 sequences, about 4.6% appearing once. Specimen: whole blood. The source of these receptors is an adult who was a healthcare worker with PCR-confirmed SARS-CoV-2 infection or an uninfected control (not recorded which).

There are many counts of this clonotype. This rearrangement joins TRBV7-6 to TRBJ2-1; 13 nucleotides line up with TRBD2. The CDR3 has 20 residues. CDR1 and CDR2 (germline): SGHVS, FNYEAQ. V shed 0 bases, J shed 2 bases, and the junction held 10 bases outside the gene matches. The CDR3 DNA reads TGTGCCAGCAGCTTAGCTCCACTAGCGGGGGGGCAGGTAGCCTACAATGAGCAGTTCTTC. Its translation is CASSLAPLAGGQVAYNEQFF.

This clonotype was counted only a few times. The chain has TRBV6-6 and TRBJ2-2; no clear D gene. The CDR3 is 13 residues long. With 4 bases removed from V and 4 bases from J, the gap between germline ends came to 7 bases. CDR1 is MNHNY and CDR2 is SVGAGI in the germline V gene (reference sequence). The CDR3 region has the DNA TGTGCCAGCAGTTCCATTCTCACCGGGGAGCTGTTTTTT. It yields the protein CASSSILTGELFF.

This sequence joins TRBV12-3 or TRBV12-4 and TRBJ1-1; no reliable D call. This CDR3 has 13 residues. Trimming removed 3 bases at V and 5 bases at J, with 10 bases between. The CDR3 sequence is CASSLTGRTEAFF. The CDR3 region has the DNA TGTGCCAGCAGTTTGACGGGGAGAACTGAAGCTTTCTTT.

This clonotype was picked up many times. In DNA form, the CDR3 reads TGTGCCAGCAGTCAGATACTAGGCTACGAGCAGTACTTC. Translated: CASSQILGYEQYF. V and J are TRBV6-2 or TRBV6-3 and TRBJ2-7, with D tentatively TRBD2 (5 bases). CDR1 is MNHEY and CDR2 is SVGEGT in the germline V gene. Between the trimmed V and J ends, which lost 5 bases and 3 bases, there was a span of 11 bases. CDR3 length equals 13 residues.

At least ten counts were recorded for this clonotype. The V gene is TRBV29-1, the J gene TRBJ2-3; 7 bases fit TRBD1. The junction had 10 bases not matched to a gene; V was cut back by 7 bases and J by 3 bases. The germline gives CDR1 SQVTM, CDR2 ANQGSEA. There are 14 residues in the CDR3. The CDR3 DNA is TGCAGCGCGGAAAAGGGCAGGGGGACAGATACGCAGTATTTT. Translating it yields CSAEKGRGTDTQYF.

This clonotype has only a few counts. The chain employs TRBV6-2 or TRBV6-3 and TRBJ1-1; D not certain. Trimming pared 7 bases from V and 3 bases from J, leaving 18 bases between. The CDR3 spans 15 residues. Germline-derived CDR1 and CDR2 are MNHEY and SVGEGT. CDR3 in amino acids: CASTRGIGYYTEAFF. CDR3 DNA: TGTGCCAGCACGAGAGGAATCGGGTATTACACTGAAGCTTTCTTT.

V and J are TRBV19 and TRBJ2-5; 12 bases map to TRBD1. Germline V gene data show CDR1 as LNHDA and CDR2 as SQIVND (reference sequence). There are 17 residues in the CDR3. Germline trimming cut 2 bases from V and 1 base from J; bases unmatched to any gene: 5. The CDR3 reads CASSIRGTGGLQETQYF. CDR3 nucleotide sequence: TGTGCCAGTAGTATAAGAGGGACAGGGGGCCTCCAAGAGACCCAGTACTTC.

This clonotype showed up many times. The chain employs TRBV29-1 and TRBJ2-7, with 10 bases matching TRBD2. Germline CDR1 SQVTM, CDR2 ANQGSEA. V lost 6 bases to trimming and J lost 4 bases; unmatched junction nucleotides: 6. The CDR3 length is 13 residues. Here the CDR3 DNA reads TGCAGCGTGACTGGACTAGCGGAGTACGAGCAGTACTTC. Translation: CSVTGLAEYEQYF.

In this sample, this clonotype turned up many times. This rearrangement joins TRBV5-4 to TRBJ2-7; D call uncertain. In germline, CDR1 is SGHNT, CDR2 YYREEE (reference sequence). V dropped 1 base and J dropped 6 bases, with 8 bases sitting between them. The CDR3 totals 12 residues. Here the CDR3 DNA reads TGTGCCAGCAGCTTGTCACGATCCGAGCAGTACTTC. This codes for CASSLSRSEQYF. Using reference TRBV5-4 and TRBJ2-7 for the parts outside the CDR3, the full variable domain is ETGVTQSPTHLIKTRGQQVTLRCSSQSGHNTVSWYQQALGQGPQFIFQYYREEENGRGNFPPRFSGLQFPNYSSELNVNALELDDSALYLCASSLSRSEQYFGPGTRLTVT.

This clonotype was counted many times. The chain couples TRBV20-1 to TRBJ1-5; no clear D gene. The ends were cut back, 2 bases at V and 3 bases at J, with 5 bases in the middle. Germline-derived CDR1 and CDR2 are DFQATT and SNEGSKA (reference sequence). CDR3 size: 12 residues. The DNA for the CDR3 is TGCAGTGCTAGACGGGACAATCAGCCCCAGCATTTT. Its protein product is CSARRDNQPQHF.